Reported below is one TCR beta chain. The data derive from a study of blood T cell repertoires in COVID-19. Here immunoSEQ multiplex PCR was the method, and the copy in TCRdb shows in-frame clones only, minus some. Of about 180,000 clones in the sample, 85% to 90% were seen once. The origin of this receptor is a man between 40 and 49 years old who had recovered from COVID-19. Sequencing used PBMCs or T cells enriched from blood (not recorded which).

CDR3 sequence: CASLPAGGGYEQYF. The CDR3, as DNA: TGTGCCAGCCTACCTGCGGGGGGCGGTTACGAGCAGTACTTC. The V call is TRBV18, the J call TRBJ2-7; 8 positions match TRBD2. V lost 8 bases to trimming and J lost 4 bases; unmatched junction nucleotides: 10. Germline V CDR1 and CDR2: KGHSH, LQKENI. This CDR3 spans 14 amino acids.